Listed here are 18 T cell receptor beta chains from one sample, sequenced in a study of TIL therapy for anti-PD-1-resistant metastatic lung cancer. The immunoSEQ assay was v3. The data were produced by immunoSEQ multiplex PCR, yet TCRdb's version contains in-frame clones alone and is incomplete. The sample shows about 49,000 clones, around 79% of them seen only once. Described time point: pre-treatment sample, taken before nivolumab and TIL therapy. Source: blood, taken at baseline. All receptors come from a man in his 70s with non-small cell lung cancer.

The J gene is TRBJ1-1, the V gene TRBV15; 7 bases align to TRBD1. Losses at the gene ends were 0 bases for V and 9 bases for J; bases not matched to a gene: 19. There are 18 residues in the CDR3. Germline V gene lookup returns CDR1 LNHNV and CDR2 YYDKDF (reference sequence). The CDR3, as DNA: TGTGCCACCAGCAGAGATTCCGTCTTATCCATGACAGGGTCCAAAGCTTTCTTT. Translated: CATSRDSVLSMTGSKAFF.

V and J are TRBV10-1 and TRBJ2-5, with a tentative D call TRBD2 (7 bases). The V end lost 4 bases, the J end lost 4 bases, and 16 bases lay between the germline ends. The length of the CDR3 is 15 residues. Germline V gives CDR1 WNHNN, CDR2 SYGVQD (reference sequence). CDR3 in amino acids: CASSGGRGARETQYF. The CDR3 DNA is TGCGCCAGCAGTGGGGGCCGGGGGGCCCGAGAGACCCAGTACTTC.

The chain uses TRBV10-2 and TRBJ2-5; 14 positions match TRBD2. Germline V gene data show CDR1 as WSHSY and CDR2 as SAAADI. The length of the CDR3 is 17 residues. V shed 5 bases, J shed 4 bases, and the junction held 9 bases outside the gene matches. In DNA form, the CDR3 reads TGCGCCAGCAGTCCTGGACTAGCGGGAGGATCGGGAGAGACCCAGTACTTC. Translated: CASSPGLAGGSGETQYF.

This chain joins TRBV6-6 and TRBJ2-7; either TRBD1 or TRBD2 may fit D (5 bases each). The CDR3 contains 15 residues. Trimming took off 2 bases at V and 3 bases at J, with 14 bases between the two ends. The germline CDR1 and CDR2 sequences are MNHNY and SVGAGI (reference sequence). CDR3 in amino acids: CASSYRGPRGYEQYF. The CDR3 DNA reads TGTGCCAGCAGTTACCGGGGTCCAAGGGGCTACGAGCAGTACTTC.

The rearrangement links TRBV5-1 to TRBJ2-5; tentatively, D is TRBD1 or TRBD2 (5 bases each). Looked up from germline, CDR1 is SGHRS and CDR2 is YFSETQ. The CDR3 loop spans 15 amino acids. The V and J ends lost 3 bases and 5 bases respectively, with 17 bases between them. In DNA, the CDR3 is TGCGCCAGCAGCTCCACCGGGGACCACCGGGAGACCCAGTACTTC. Amino acids: CASSSTGDHRETQYF. The variable domain in full, completed from reference TRBV5-1 and TRBJ2-5, reads KAGVTQTPRYLIKTRGQQVTLSCSPISGHRSVSWYQQTPGQGLQFLFEYFSETQRNKGNFPGRFSGRQFSNSRSEMNVSTLELGDSALYLCASSSTGDHRETQYFGPGTRLLVL.

The V and J genes are TRBV28 and TRBJ2-3; 8 bases are shared with TRBD2. With 6 bases clipped from V and 2 bases from J, the junction kept 7 bases outside the gene matches. This CDR3 contains 15 residues. CDR1 and CDR2 (germline): MDHEN, SYDVKM. The CDR3 nucleotides read TGTGCCAGCAGCAAAACGGGAGGGCCCACAGATACGCAGTATTTT. Translating gives CASSKTGGPTDTQYF.

The rearrangement joins TRBV28 to TRBJ1-3, with D tentatively TRBD1 (5 bases). Germline CDR1 MDHEN, CDR2 SYDVKM. The V and J ends lost 3 bases and 3 bases respectively, with 9 bases between them. CDR3 size: 14 residues. CDR3 in amino acids: CASSFRGFGNTIYF. The CDR3 coding sequence is TGTGCCAGCAGTTTTAGGGGTTTTGGAAACACCATATATTTT.

The chain employs TRBV18 and TRBJ2-3; 10 nucleotides align to TRBD1. The CDR3 is 16 amino acids. Germline V gene lookup returns CDR1 KGHSH and CDR2 LQKENI. J gave up 5 bases and V 2 bases, and 7 bases lay outside the gene matches. CDR3 sequence reads: CASSPGDRGFLDTQYF. CDR3 in DNA: TGTGCCAGCTCACCAGGGGACAGGGGTTTTTTAGATACGCAGTATTTT.

V gene TRBV11-2 combines with J gene TRBJ2-1; D is tentatively TRBD1 or TRBD2 (5 bases each). V lost 4 bases, J lost 6 bases, and 13 bases lay in between. The CDR3 runs to 14 residues. Looked up from germline, CDR1 is SGHAT and CDR2 is FQNNGV. The CDR3 nucleotides read TGTGCCAGCAGCTCCCTCCGGGGCGTCAATGAGCAGTTCTTC. Protein product: CASSSLRGVNEQFF.

V usage is TRBV11-2 and J usage is TRBJ2-2; the D gene is possibly TRBD1 (5 bases). Trimming left V 5 bases short and J 4 bases short, with 11 bases between. The germline gives CDR1 SGHAT, CDR2 FQNNGV. This CDR3 is built from 14 residues. CDR3 sequence reads: CASSPRTLTGELFF. The CDR3 DNA follows: TGTGCCAGCAGCCCGCGGACACTCACCGGGGAGCTGTTTTTT.

This clone was seen a few times. The chain has TRBV6-5 and TRBJ1-1; 7 bases align to TRBD1. The CDR3 has 14 residues. The junction had 7 bases not matched to a gene; V was cut back by 4 bases and J by 5 bases. Germline V gives CDR1 MNHEY, CDR2 SVGAGI. The CDR3 reads CASSFTGDRTEAFF. The CDR3 region has the DNA TGTGCCAGCAGTTTTACAGGGGATAGGACTGAAGCTTTCTTT.

The chain couples TRBV5-4 to TRBJ2-7; 9 positions match TRBD1. Germline assignment: CDR1 SGHNT and CDR2 YYREEE (reference sequence). The CDR3 is made up of 15 amino acids. The V segment lost 3 bases and the J segment 1 base; nucleotides outside the gene matches: 5. The DNA of the CDR3 is TGTGCCAGCAGCTCCGTGGGACAGGGTTCCTACGAGCAGTACTTC. This encodes CASSSVGQGSYEQYF.

The gene calls are TRBV7-3 and TRBJ2-1; TRBD1 matches 9 bases. The germline V gene has CDR1 SGHTA and CDR2 FQGTGA. The CDR3 loop spans 15 amino acids. Trimming took 5 bases from V and 6 from J; bases not matched to a gene: 8. The CDR3 DNA follows: TGTGCCAGCAGCCTGGGGACAGGGACGTTCAATGAGCAGTTCTTC. As protein: CASSLGTGTFNEQFF.

The chain has TRBV6-1 and TRBJ2-3; D possibly corresponds to TRBD2 (6 bases). CDR1 and CDR2 from the germline V gene are MNHNS and SASEGT. CDR3 size: 14 residues. V lost 0 bases to trimming and J lost 5 bases, with 9 bases between them. CDR3: CASSEAGGKDTQYF. The CDR3, as DNA: TGTGCCAGCAGTGAAGCGGGGGGAAAAGATACGCAGTATTTT.

The chain uses TRBV6-1 and TRBJ1-2, with a tentative D call TRBD1 (6 bases). Germline loops: CDR1 MNHNS, CDR2 SASEGT. This CDR3 is 16 amino acids long. Trimming removed 4 bases from V and 4 bases from J, with 19 bases in between. The chain's CDR3 is CASSAPPGDNLYGYTF. CDR3 in DNA: TGTGCCAGCAGTGCCCCACCCGGGGACAACCTCTATGGCTACACCTTC.

The V gene is TRBV7-9, the J gene TRBJ1-5; no firm D call. V lost 1 base, J lost 7 bases, and 11 bases lay in between. Germline loops: CDR1 SEHNR, CDR2 FQNEAQ (reference sequence). The CDR3 runs to 14 residues. CDR3 region: CASSLEQDSQPQHF. DNA of the CDR3: TGTGCCAGCAGCTTAGAGCAGGATTCGCAGCCCCAGCATTTT.

This sequence joins TRBV28 and TRBJ1-5, with 8 bases identical to TRBD1. V shed 5 bases, J shed 4 bases, and the junction held 7 bases outside the gene matches. Looked up from germline, CDR1 is MDHEN and CDR2 is SYDVKM. This CDR3 has 15 residues. In DNA, the CDR3 is TGTGCCAGCAGTCCACCTGGGACAGGAAATCAGCCCCAGCATTTT. Protein sequence: CASSPPGTGNQPQHF.

The V and J genes are TRBV5-6 and TRBJ2-5; D possibly corresponds to TRBD2 (5 bases). The germline CDR1 and CDR2 sequences are SGHDT and YYEEEE. The V gene lost 0 bases and the J gene lost 4 bases, with 13 bases spanning the gap. The CDR3 extends over 15 amino acids. The CDR3 DNA follows: TGTGCCAGCAGCTTGGGCTCAGTCCGGGGAGAGACCCAGTACTTC. It encodes CASSLGSVRGETQYF.